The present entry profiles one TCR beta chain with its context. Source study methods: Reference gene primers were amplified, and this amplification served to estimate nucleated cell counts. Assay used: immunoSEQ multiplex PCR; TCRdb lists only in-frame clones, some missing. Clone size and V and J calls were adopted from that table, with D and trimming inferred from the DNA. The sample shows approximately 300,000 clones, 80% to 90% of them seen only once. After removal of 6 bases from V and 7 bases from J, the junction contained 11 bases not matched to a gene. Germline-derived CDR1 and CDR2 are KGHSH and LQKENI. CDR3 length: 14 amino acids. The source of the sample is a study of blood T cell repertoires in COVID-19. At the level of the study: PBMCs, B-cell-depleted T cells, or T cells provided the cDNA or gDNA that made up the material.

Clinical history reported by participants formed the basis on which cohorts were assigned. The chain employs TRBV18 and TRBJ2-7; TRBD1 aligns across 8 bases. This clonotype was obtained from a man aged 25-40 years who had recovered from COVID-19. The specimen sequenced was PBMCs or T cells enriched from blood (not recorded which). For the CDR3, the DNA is TGTGCCAGCTCCCGACAGGGGACTTCCATGGAGCAGTACTTC. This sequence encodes CASSRQGTSMEQYF.